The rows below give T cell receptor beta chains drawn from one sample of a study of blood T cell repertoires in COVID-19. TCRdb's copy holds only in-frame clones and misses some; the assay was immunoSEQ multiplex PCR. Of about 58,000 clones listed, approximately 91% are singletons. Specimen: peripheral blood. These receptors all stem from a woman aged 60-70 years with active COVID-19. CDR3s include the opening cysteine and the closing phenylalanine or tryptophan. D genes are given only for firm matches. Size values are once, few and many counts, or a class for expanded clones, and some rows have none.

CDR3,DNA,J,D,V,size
CASSSMTGSHYGYTF,TGTGCCAGCAGCTCCATGACAGGGTCCCACTATGGCTACACCTTC,TRBJ1-2,TRBD1,TRBV5-4,once
CASSSRDTRSDGYTF,TGCGCCAGCAGCTCCCGGGACACCCGGAGCGATGGCTACACCTTC,TRBJ1-2,-,TRBV5-1,-
CASSPRPGEGYTF,TGTGCCAGCTCACCTCGGCCGGGGGAGGGCTACACCTTC,TRBJ1-2,-,TRBV18,few
CASSIGDRYNSPLHF,TGTGCCAGTAGTATAGGGGACAGATATAATTCACCCCTCCACTTT,TRBJ1-6,TRBD1,TRBV19,few
CASSQGLTGPRGYTF,TGTGCCAGCAGCCAAGGGTTGACAGGTCCACGGGGCTACACCTTC,TRBJ1-2,-,TRBV14,-
CASSHRMGRSLSGVPYGYTF,TGCGCCAGCAGTCACCGGATGGGTAGGTCGCTGAGTGGAGTTCCCTATGGCTACACCTTC,TRBJ1-2,-,TRBV23-1,-
CASSELGGSPRETQYF,TGTGCCAGCAGTGAACTAGGCGGCTCTCCTCGGGAGACCCAGTACTTC,TRBJ2-5,-,TRBV2,once
CASSISRLAGGETQYF,TGTGCCAGTAGTATAAGTCGACTAGCGGGGGGAGAGACCCAGTACTTC,TRBJ2-5,TRBD2,TRBV19,-
CATRRGYKIEQFF,TGTGCCACCAGAAGGGGGTACAAAATTGAGCAGTTCTTC,TRBJ2-1,-,TRBV15,-
CASSSGLAGGRNPYEQYF,TGCGCCAGCAGCTCTGGACTAGCGGGGGGGCGCAACCCCTACGAGCAGTACTTC,TRBJ2-7,TRBD2,TRBV5-1,once
CASSQKPGQGASGYTF,TGTGCCAGCAGCCAAAAGCCGGGACAGGGGGCTAGTGGCTACACCTTC,TRBJ1-2,TRBD1,TRBV3-1/TRBV3-2,once
CASSQVGAGETQYF,TGTGCCAGCAGCCAAGTAGGAGCTGGGGAGACCCAGTACTTC,TRBJ2-5,-,TRBV4-2,-
CASSYSGTSLKYEQYF,TGTGCCAGCAGCTATTCTGGGACTAGCCTAAAATACGAGCAGTACTTC,TRBJ2-7,TRBD2,TRBV5-4,-
CAISGQGRRNTGELFF,TGTGCCATCAGTGGCCAGGGGCGTCGGAACACCGGGGAGCTGTTTTTT,TRBJ2-2,-,TRBV10-3,once
CASTTVGTGNTEAFF,TGTGCCAGCACCACCGTAGGGACAGGGAACACTGAAGCTTTCTTT,TRBJ1-1,TRBD1,TRBV2,-
CASRFEGAPSTGELFF,TGCGCCAGCAGATTTGAGGGGGCCCCCTCGACCGGGGAGCTGTTTTTT,TRBJ2-2,TRBD1,TRBV5-1,-
CASSFGDREAGYSPLHF,TGTGCCAGCAGCTTTGGGGACAGGGAGGCTGGCTATTCACCCCTCCACTTT,TRBJ1-6,TRBD1,TRBV5-4,few
CASLTSGWISYEQYF,TGTGCCTCTCTGACTAGCGGGTGGATTTCCTACGAGCAGTACTTC,TRBJ2-7,TRBD2,TRBV24-1,-
CAISERGGEQYF,TGTGCCATCAGTGAGAGGGGGGGCGAGCAGTACTTC,TRBJ2-7,-,TRBV10-3,-
CASSLLTGGTGGYGYTF,TGTGCCAGCAGCTTGTTGACAGGGGGCACGGGAGGCTATGGCTACACCTTC,TRBJ1-2,TRBD1,TRBV5-4,large
CASSQDGSIQYF,TGTGCCAGCAGCCAAGACGGGTCGATCCAGTACTTC,TRBJ2-5,-,TRBV3-1/TRBV3-2,once
CASRGQGYEQYF,TGTGCCAGTAGGGGACAGGGGTACGAGCAGTACTTC,TRBJ2-7,TRBD1,TRBV19,-
CATRGGLADTQYF,TGTGCCACTCGGGGGGGCCTAGCCGATACGCAGTATTTT,TRBJ2-3,TRBD2,TRBV5-4,-
CASSDRASGGPVAKNIQYF,TGCGCCAGCAGCGATCGGGCTAGCGGGGGGCCCGTAGCCAAAAACATTCAGTACTTC,TRBJ2-4,TRBD2,TRBV10-2,-
CASSETGASNTEAFF,TGTGCCAGTAGCGAGACAGGTGCAAGTAACACTGAAGCTTTCTTT,TRBJ1-1,-,TRBV19,once
CASSPQSVVSYYGYTF,TGTGCCAGCAGCCCCCAGTCCGTGGTATCGTACTATGGCTACACCTTC,TRBJ1-2,-,TRBV5-6,-
CASSLSTGPLDTQYF,TGTGCCAGCAGCCTATCGACAGGCCCCTTGGATACGCAGTATTTT,TRBJ2-3,-,TRBV27,medium-sized
CASSLAGRSYNEQFF,TGTGCCAGCAGCTTAGCGGGCAGGTCCTACAATGAGCAGTTCTTC,TRBJ2-1,-,TRBV7-9,-
CASSPILGTTSGANVLTF,TGTGCCAGCAGCCCTATATTGGGGACAACCTCTGGGGCCAACGTCCTGACTTTC,TRBJ2-6,-,TRBV6-2/TRBV6-3,-
CATSDFPGGIETQYF,TGTGCCACCAGTGATTTCCCAGGGGGCATAGAGACCCAGTACTTC,TRBJ2-5,TRBD1,TRBV24-1,-
CASSSTSGAQETQYF,TGTGCCAGCAGCTCAACTAGCGGAGCACAAGAGACCCAGTACTTC,TRBJ2-5,TRBD2,TRBV7-2,-
CASSKRGLNTEAFF,TGTGCCAGCAGTAAAAGGGGGCTGAACACTGAAGCTTTCTTT,TRBJ1-1,TRBD1,TRBV27,-
CASSLATSSGNTIYF,TGTGCCAGCAGCTTAGCAACAAGCTCTGGAAACACCATATATTTT,TRBJ1-3,-,TRBV11-3,-
CASSPIPGGLNTEAFF,TGTGCCAGTAGTCCAATCCCTGGAGGGTTAAACACTGAAGCTTTCTTT,TRBJ1-1,-,TRBV19,-
CASSQDRRGGQYF,TGTGCCAGCAGCCAAGATCGGCGGGGGGGGCAGTACTTC,TRBJ2-7,TRBD2,TRBV3-1/TRBV3-2,-
CASSQQINYGYTF,TGTGCCAGCAGTCAACAGATTAACTATGGCTACACCTTC,TRBJ1-2,-,TRBV2,-
CASSLAGGVNQPQHF,TGTGCCAGCAGCTTGGCCGGGGGGGTCAATCAGCCCCAGCATTTT,TRBJ1-5,-,TRBV7-9,-
CASRYRGGTGQPLNYGYTF,TGTGCCAGCAGATACCGAGGAGGGACAGGGCAACCCCTTAACTATGGCTACACCTTC,TRBJ1-2,-,TRBV21-1,few
CSFSKGYNEQFF,TGCAGCTTCTCCAAGGGGTACAATGAGCAGTTCTTC,TRBJ2-1,-,TRBV29-1,-
CASSLGTDTEAFF,TGCGCCAGCAGCTTGGGGACAGACACTGAAGCTTTCTTT,TRBJ1-1,-,TRBV5-1,-
CSAPTMSGYTF,TGCAGTGCTCCTACCATGAGCGGCTACACCTTC,TRBJ1-2,-,TRBV20-1,-
CASSLGTSGRETQYF,TGCGCCAGCAGCTTGGGGACTAGCGGGCGGGAGACCCAGTACTTC,TRBJ2-5,TRBD2,TRBV5-1,-
CASSLGQGVNTGELFF,TGTGCCAGCAGCTTGGGACAGGGGGTGAACACCGGGGAGCTGTTTTTT,TRBJ2-2,TRBD1,TRBV11-2,-
CSVGTSRLETQYF,TGCAGCGTTGGGACTAGCAGATTAGAGACCCAGTACTTC,TRBJ2-5,TRBD2,TRBV29-1,-
CASSEGQGAGGALRTQYF,TGTGCCAGCAGTGAAGGACAGGGGGCTGGAGGTGCGCTTCGGACCCAGTACTTC,TRBJ2-5,TRBD1,TRBV9,-
CASSRGTVNYGYTF,TGTGCCAGCAGCCGGGGGACTGTTAATTATGGCTACACCTTC,TRBJ1-2,-,TRBV7-8,-
CASSSRQVNYGYTF,TGTGCCAGCAGCTCACGACAGGTCAACTATGGCTACACCTTC,TRBJ1-2,-,TRBV11-2,-